Listed below are T cell receptor beta chains from one sample, sequenced in a study of shared clonotypes between healthy human individuals. TCRdb's table, derived via immunoSEQ multiplex PCR, lists solely in-frame clones and lacks some. This table holds some 490,000 clones, approximately 78% found once. The sequenced sample was PBMCs. These TCRs come from a woman aged 40 to 50 in good health. Some clones in this sample may be carry-over from other donors' samples. Both conserved end residues are part of each CDR3. A D gene is named only where the DNA matches it firmly. Only some rows state a clone size, as once, few, many or a class for expanded clones.

CDR3 length: 11; D gene: .; clone size: .; V gene: TRBV20-1; J gene: TRBJ2-7; CDR3 protein: CSASGDYEQYF; CDR3 DNA: TGCAGTGCTAGTGGGGACTACGAGCAGTACTTC
CDR3 length: 15; D gene: TRBD1; clone size: .; V gene: TRBV25-1; J gene: TRBJ1-3; CDR3 protein: CASSDKGTGGNTIYF; CDR3 DNA: TGTGCCAGCAGTGACAAGGGGACAGGGGGAAACACCATATATTTT
CDR3 length: 13; D gene: .; clone size: few; V gene: TRBV2; J gene: TRBJ2-1; CDR3 protein: CASSAPGWGEQFF; CDR3 DNA: TGTGCCAGCAGTGCTCCCGGGTGGGGTGAGCAGTTCTTC
CDR3 length: 12; D gene: .; clone size: .; V gene: TRBV28; J gene: TRBJ2-7; CDR3 protein: CASSSRVIEQYF; CDR3 DNA: TGTGCCAGCAGTTCCCGTGTTATAGAGCAGTACTTC
CDR3 length: 15; D gene: TRBD2; clone size: .; V gene: TRBV4-2; J gene: TRBJ2-5; CDR3 protein: CASSQDGSGEETQYF; CDR3 DNA: TGTGCCAGCAGCCAAGATGGTAGCGGGGAAGAGACCCAGTACTTC
CDR3 length: 16; D gene: TRBD2; clone size: once; V gene: TRBV7-3; J gene: TRBJ2-2; CDR3 protein: CASSLNLAGNTGELFF; CDR3 DNA: TGTGCCAGCAGCTTAAACCTAGCGGGAAACACCGGGGAGCTGTTTTTT
CDR3 length: 17; D gene: TRBD2; clone size: .; V gene: TRBV13; J gene: TRBJ2-2; CDR3 protein: CASSLGLAGGPIGELFF; CDR3 DNA: TGTGCCAGCAGCTTAGGACTAGCGGGAGGGCCCATCGGGGAGCTGTTTTTT
CDR3 length: 13; D gene: TRBD2; clone size: .; V gene: TRBV30; J gene: TRBJ2-7; CDR3 protein: CAWSFSGLDEQYF; CDR3 DNA: TGTGCCTGGAGTTTTAGCGGGCTGGACGAGCAGTATTTC
CDR3 length: 14; D gene: .; clone size: .; V gene: TRBV5-8; J gene: TRBJ1-3; CDR3 protein: CASSLVSSGNTIYF; CDR3 DNA: TGTGCCAGCAGCTTGGTATCCTCTGGAAACACCATATATTTT
CDR3 length: 15; D gene: .; clone size: .; V gene: TRBV7-3; J gene: TRBJ2-2; CDR3 protein: CASSPGGSRTGELFF; CDR3 DNA: TGTGCCAGCAGCCCCGGGGGCAGTCGCACCGGGGAGCTGTTTTTT
CDR3 length: 14; D gene: .; clone size: .; V gene: TRBV7-6; J gene: TRBJ1-1; CDR3 protein: CASSLTQMNTEAFF; CDR3 DNA: TGTGCCAGCAGCTTAACACAAATGAACACTGAAGCTTTCTTT
CDR3 length: 16; D gene: TRBD2; clone size: few; V gene: TRBV11-2; J gene: TRBJ2-5; CDR3 protein: CASSLNRQGGGETQYF; CDR3 DNA: TGTGCCAGCAGCTTAAATAGGCAGGGCGGGGGGGAGACCCAGTACTTC
CDR3 length: 15; D gene: .; clone size: few; V gene: TRBV28; J gene: TRBJ1-3; CDR3 protein: CASSPTGSGRNTIYF; CDR3 DNA: TGTGCCAGCAGTCCTACAGGGAGTGGAAGAAACACCATATATTTT
CDR3 length: 15; D gene: TRBD1; clone size: once; V gene: TRBV9; J gene: TRBJ2-2; CDR3 protein: CASSVQGANTGELFF; CDR3 DNA: TGTGCCAGCAGCGTACAGGGGGCGAACACCGGGGAGCTGTTTTTT
CDR3 length: 19; D gene: TRBD2; clone size: .; V gene: TRBV7-3; J gene: TRBJ2-3; CDR3 protein: CASSLIGGLAGEGTDTQYF; CDR3 DNA: TGTGCCAGCAGCTTAATAGGGGGTCTAGCGGGAGAGGGCACAGATACGCAGTATTTT
CDR3 length: 16; D gene: .; clone size: .; V gene: TRBV18; J gene: TRBJ2-5; CDR3 protein: CASSPVAGGLQETQYF; CDR3 DNA: TGTGCCAGCTCACCAGTGGCAGGCGGATTACAAGAGACCCAGTACTTC
CDR3 length: 14; D gene: TRBD1; clone size: once; V gene: TRBV5-1; J gene: TRBJ1-2; CDR3 protein: CASSLVSGGYGYTF; CDR3 DNA: TGCGCCAGCAGCTTGGTTTCAGGGGGCTATGGCTACACCTTC
CDR3 length: 19; D gene: TRBD1; clone size: .; V gene: TRBV19; J gene: TRBJ1-5; CDR3 protein: CASSVGGDRGRFGNQPQHF; CDR3 DNA: TGTGCCAGTAGTGTCGGAGGGGACAGGGGGCGATTTGGGAATCAGCCCCAGCATTTT
CDR3 length: 15; D gene: TRBD1; clone size: .; V gene: TRBV5-1; J gene: TRBJ2-2; CDR3 protein: CASSLTGGYTGELFF; CDR3 DNA: TGCGCCAGCAGCCTGACAGGGGGTTACACCGGGGAGCTGTTTTTT
CDR3 length: 12; D gene: .; clone size: few; V gene: TRBV7-9; J gene: TRBJ1-4; CDR3 protein: CASSFGSEKLFF; CDR3 DNA: TGTGCCAGCAGCTTTGGTAGTGAAAAACTGTTTTTT